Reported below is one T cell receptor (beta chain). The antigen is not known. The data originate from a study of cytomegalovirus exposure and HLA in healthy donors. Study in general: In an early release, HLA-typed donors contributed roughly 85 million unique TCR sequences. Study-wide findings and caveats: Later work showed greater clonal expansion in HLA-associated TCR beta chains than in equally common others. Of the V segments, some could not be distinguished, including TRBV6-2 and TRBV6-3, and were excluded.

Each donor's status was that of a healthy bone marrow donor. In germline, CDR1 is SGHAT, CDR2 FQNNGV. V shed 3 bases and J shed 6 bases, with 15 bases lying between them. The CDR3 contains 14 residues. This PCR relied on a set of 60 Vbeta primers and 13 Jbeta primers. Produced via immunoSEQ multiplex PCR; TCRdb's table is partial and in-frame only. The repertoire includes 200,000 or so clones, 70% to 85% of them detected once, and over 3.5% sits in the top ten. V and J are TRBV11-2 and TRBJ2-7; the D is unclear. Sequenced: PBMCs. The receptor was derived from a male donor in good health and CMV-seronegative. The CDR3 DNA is TGTGCCAGCAGCTTCGACTGGAGTTCCAGCGAGCAGTACTTC. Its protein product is CASSFDWSSSEQYF.